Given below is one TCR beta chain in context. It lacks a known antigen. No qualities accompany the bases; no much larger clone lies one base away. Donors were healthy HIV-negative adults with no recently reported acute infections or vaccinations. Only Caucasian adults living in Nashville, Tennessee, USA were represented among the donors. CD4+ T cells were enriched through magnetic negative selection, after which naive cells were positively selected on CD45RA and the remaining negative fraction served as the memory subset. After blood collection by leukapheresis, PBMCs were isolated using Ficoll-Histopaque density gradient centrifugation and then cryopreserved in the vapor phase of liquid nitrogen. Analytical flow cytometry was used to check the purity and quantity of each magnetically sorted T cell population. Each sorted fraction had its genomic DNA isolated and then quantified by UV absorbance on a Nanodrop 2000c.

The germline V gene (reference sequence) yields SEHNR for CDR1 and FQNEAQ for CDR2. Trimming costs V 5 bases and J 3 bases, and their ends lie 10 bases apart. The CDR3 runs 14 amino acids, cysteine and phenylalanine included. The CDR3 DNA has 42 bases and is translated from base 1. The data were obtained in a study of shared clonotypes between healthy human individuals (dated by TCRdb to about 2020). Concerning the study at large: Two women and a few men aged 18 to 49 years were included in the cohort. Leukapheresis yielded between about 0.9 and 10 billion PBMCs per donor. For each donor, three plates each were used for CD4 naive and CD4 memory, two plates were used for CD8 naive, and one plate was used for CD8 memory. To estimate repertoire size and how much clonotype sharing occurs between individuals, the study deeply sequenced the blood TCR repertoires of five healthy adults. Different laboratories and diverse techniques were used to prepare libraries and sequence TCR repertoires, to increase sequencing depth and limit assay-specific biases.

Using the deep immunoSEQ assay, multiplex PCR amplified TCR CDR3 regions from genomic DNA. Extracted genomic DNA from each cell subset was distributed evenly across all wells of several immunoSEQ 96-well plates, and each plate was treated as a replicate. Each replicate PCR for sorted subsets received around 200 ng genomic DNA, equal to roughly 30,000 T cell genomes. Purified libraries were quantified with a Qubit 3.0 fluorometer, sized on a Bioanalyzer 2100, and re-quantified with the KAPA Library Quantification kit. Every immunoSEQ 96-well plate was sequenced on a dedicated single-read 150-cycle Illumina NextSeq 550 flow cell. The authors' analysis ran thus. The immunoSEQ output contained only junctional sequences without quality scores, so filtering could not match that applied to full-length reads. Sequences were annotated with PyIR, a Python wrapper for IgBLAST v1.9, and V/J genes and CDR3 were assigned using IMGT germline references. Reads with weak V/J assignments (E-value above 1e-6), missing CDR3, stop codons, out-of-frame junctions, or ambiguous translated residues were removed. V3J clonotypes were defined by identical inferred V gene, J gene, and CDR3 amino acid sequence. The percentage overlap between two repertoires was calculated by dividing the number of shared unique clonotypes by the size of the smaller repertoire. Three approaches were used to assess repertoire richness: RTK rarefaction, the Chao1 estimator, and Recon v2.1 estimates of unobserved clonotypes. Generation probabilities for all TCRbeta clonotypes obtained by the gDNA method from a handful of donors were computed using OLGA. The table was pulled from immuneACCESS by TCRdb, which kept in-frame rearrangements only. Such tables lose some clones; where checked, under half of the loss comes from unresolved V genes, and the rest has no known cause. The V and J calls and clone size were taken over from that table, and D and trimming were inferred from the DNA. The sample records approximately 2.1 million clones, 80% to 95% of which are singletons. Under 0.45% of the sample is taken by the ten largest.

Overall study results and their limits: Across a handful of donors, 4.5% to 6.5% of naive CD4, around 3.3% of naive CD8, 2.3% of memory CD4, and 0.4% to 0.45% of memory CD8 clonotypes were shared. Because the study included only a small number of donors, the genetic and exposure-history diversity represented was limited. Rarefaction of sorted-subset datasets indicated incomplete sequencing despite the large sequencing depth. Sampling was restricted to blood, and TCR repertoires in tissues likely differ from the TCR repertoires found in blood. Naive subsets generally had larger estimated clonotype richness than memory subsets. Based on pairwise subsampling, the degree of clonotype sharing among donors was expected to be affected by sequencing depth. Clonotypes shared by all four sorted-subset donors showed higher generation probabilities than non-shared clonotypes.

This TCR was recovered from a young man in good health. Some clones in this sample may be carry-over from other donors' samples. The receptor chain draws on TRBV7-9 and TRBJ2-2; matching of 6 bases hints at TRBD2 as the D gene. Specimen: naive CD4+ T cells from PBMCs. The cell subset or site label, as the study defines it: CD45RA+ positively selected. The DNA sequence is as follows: TGTGCCAGCAGCCGGGGGAGAGACACCGGGGAGCTGTTTTTT. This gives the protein CASSRGRDTGELFF.